This T cell receptor (beta chain) was found in a study of blood T cells in healthy people across ages. This clonotype has a handful of counts. Germline values: CDR1 DFQATT, CDR2 SNEGSKA (reference sequence). The CDR3 is made up of 16 amino acids. V lost 2 bases to trimming and J lost 4 bases, with 18 bases between them. A sample-barcoded 5' primer and a J-beta primer mix were used in a second PCR of roughly 7 to 11 cycles. From the 5' RACE reads, TCRdb called clonotypes with MiXCR, one entry per CDR3 protein. Of 1.5 million or so distinct CDR3 sequences in the sample, approximately 42% were seen once.

Sample: blood. The TCR sequence derives from a woman younger than 30 in good health. The chain combines TRBV20-1 with TRBJ1-5; perhaps TRBD1 as D (5 bases). The CDR3 DNA is TGCAGTGCTAGATTATCCGGCCCGGGGGGAAATCAGCCCCAGCATTTT. It translates to CSARLSGPGGNQPQHF.